One T cell receptor (beta chain) is described in this entry. This clone was detected once. No antigen is known for it. The input lacks base qualities; no much larger clone sits a single base away. The CDR3 covers 16 residues, taking in both the cysteine and the phenylalanine. Left in the record is the CDR3 DNA by itself, 48 bases read in frame from the first base. The immunoSEQ Assay, a bias-controlled multiplex PCR, was used to amplify TCRbeta CDR3 regions from genomic DNA. Concerning the study's data processing: The number of nucleated cells in each sample was estimated by amplification of reference gene primers within the assay. Sequence reads were collapsed and filtered to measure the absolute abundance of every unique TCRbeta CDR3 rearrangement. Productive Simpson clonality was computed per sample as the square root of Simpson's diversity index over productive rearrangements. The clones in this table, taken by TCRdb from immuneACCESS, are in-frame only. Not every clone is retained; where verified, under half of the shortfall comes from an unresolved V gene, and the cause of the rest is unknown. That table gives V, J and clone size, and the DNA gave D and trimming. For this sample the table gives around 67,000 clones, of which more than 75% were detected only once. Roughly 8% of the sample belongs to the ten largest clones.

The collaborating institutions used their own protocols to collect whole blood in K2EDTA tubes. Collaborator samples were shipped for TCRbeta analysis as frozen whole blood, isolated PBMCs, or DNA extracted from either sample type. The sample belongs to a study of blood T cell repertoires in COVID-19 (TCRdb year 2020). A note on the overall study: Samples covering the acute and convalescent phases of COVID-19 were provided by collaborators in the United States, Italy and Spain. The material from the prospective study consisted of cDNA or gDNA derived from T cells, B-cell-depleted T cells, or PBMCs. Samples were obtained from the ongoing ImmuneRACE study (first 160 participants) and from some 1,200 subjects provided by 6 global collaborators. Sample metadata almost always included a de-identified subject ID, COVID-19 status, age in years and sex. Where available, HLA class I and class II types were obtained from metadata supplied by the sample provider rather than from assay-based typing. Subjects who had been exposed to COVID-19, were actively infected with it, or had recovered from it provided the deeply sampled blood TCRbeta repertoires that made up the dataset. The repertoires were released in a freely available public database meant as a resource for research on the immune response to SARS-CoV-2.

Overall results and qualifications from the work: The amount of clinical and demographic metadata varied by source and participant and was provided uncurated.

The sequence derives from a human donor in a cohort sampled during active COVID-19. This chain joins TRBV21-1 to TRBJ2-7; the table's D call of TRBD1 was not tested on the DNA. TRBV21-1 is classified as a pseudogene. The specimen sequenced was peripheral blood. The CDR3 protein sequence reads: CASSKWINRESYEQYF. The DNA is as follows: TGTGCCAGCAGCAAGTGGATAAACAGGGAGTCCTACGAGCAGTACTTC.